A single sample gave rise to the 9 T cell receptor beta chains below, sequenced in a study of control samples from healthy donors and cancer patients. Clones were read by immunoSEQ multiplex PCR, and TCRdb kept only the in-frame ones, dropping some. The sample records 130,000 or so clones, around nine tenths being singletons. Sample: blood. These receptor sequences come from a man aged 30 to 45 in good health.

V gene TRBV10-3 combines with J gene TRBJ1-4; D gene unclear. Germline lookup yields CDR1 ENHRY and CDR2 SYGVKD. V was trimmed by 0 bases and J by 0 bases, leaving 8 bases between them. The CDR3 runs to 16 residues. CDR3 DNA sequence: TGTGCCATCAGTGAGTCTCTGGGTTCAACTAATGAAAAACTGTTTTTT. It specifies CAISESLGSTNEKLFF.

The chain recombines TRBV5-6 with TRBJ2-7; D tentatively fits TRBD1 or TRBD2 (5 bases each). Between the trimmed V and J ends, which lost 0 bases and 5 bases, there was a span of 9 bases. The CDR3 runs to 13 residues. Germline CDR1 and CDR2: SGHDT and YYEEEE. The CDR3 region has the DNA TGTGCCAGCAGCTTGGGGGGGTTCGACGAGCAGTACTTC. Translating it yields CASSLGGFDEQYF.

V is TRBV5-1 and J is TRBJ2-3; weak D call: TRBD1 (6 bases). The CDR3 is 15 amino acids. CDR1 is SGHRS and CDR2 is YFSETQ in the germline V gene. The V gene lost 0 bases and the J gene lost 3 bases, with 11 bases spanning the gap. CDR3 protein: CASSLVQGETDTQYF. The CDR3 DNA is TGCGCCAGCAGCTTGGTACAGGGTGAGACAGATACGCAGTATTTT.

V usage is TRBV7-2 and J usage is TRBJ1-2; the D is unclear. CDR3 size: 14 residues. Per the germline V gene, CDR1 is SGHTA and CDR2 is FQGNSA. The ends were cut back, 1 base at V and 8 bases at J, with 14 bases in the middle. This CDR3 is CASSLEGLNSGYTF. DNA for the CDR3: TGTGCCAGCAGCTTAGAGGGCCTGAACAGCGGCTACACCTTC.

The chain uses TRBV4-2 and TRBJ2-2, with D hard to call. Germline assignment: CDR1 LGHNA and CDR2 YNFKEQ. CDR3 length: 13 residues. Between the trimmed V and J ends, which lost 4 bases and 5 bases, there was a span of 8 bases. CDR3 DNA: TGTGCCAGCAGCCCCCCGACGACCGGGGAGCTGTTTTTT. Protein product: CASSPPTTGELFF.

The chain joins TRBV5-1 to TRBJ1-3; D not resolved. In germline, CDR1 is SGHRS, CDR2 YFSETQ. Trimming pared 0 bases from V and 2 bases from J, leaving 9 bases between. This CDR3 region has 15 residues. In nucleotides, the CDR3 is TGCGCCAGCAGCTTGGCCGCCGATACTGGAAACACCATATATTTT. As protein: CASSLAADTGNTIYF.

V gene TRBV28 combines with J gene TRBJ1-6; D not resolved. Per germline, CDR1 MDHEN and CDR2 SYDVKM. Trimming shortened V by 5 bases and J by 3 bases, and 17 bases separated the two germline ends. The CDR3 totals 17 residues. CDR3 protein: CASSGAGALFYNSPLHF. The CDR3 coding sequence is TGTGCCAGCAGTGGTGCGGGTGCCCTTTTCTATAATTCACCCCTCCACTTT.

The chain couples TRBV7-8 to TRBJ2-7, with TRBD1 matching 7 bases. The CDR3 consists of 15 residues. Trimming at V came to 5 bases and at J to 5 bases, leaving 12 bases not matched to a gene. From germline, CDR1 is SGHVS and CDR2 FQNEAQ. CDR3 nucleotides: TGTGCCAGCAGCCCAAGCGGTGGAACAGGGGACGAGCAGTACTTC. Translated: CASSPSGGTGDEQYF.

The chain joins TRBV5-6 to TRBJ2-3; D is unresolved. The CDR3 is made up of 16 amino acids. Germline V gene sequence: CDR1 SGHDT, CDR2 YYEEEE. Trimming left V 2 bases short and J 0 bases short, with 13 bases between. For the CDR3, the DNA is TGTGCCAGCAGCTTAGCCGGGTTCCCCAGCACAGATACGCAGTATTTT. It yields the protein CASSLAGFPSTDTQYF.